Below, 25 T cell receptor beta chains from the same sample are listed, as sequenced in a study of shared T cell receptors in the human thymus. Here immunoSEQ multiplex PCR was the method, and the copy in TCRdb shows in-frame clones only, minus some. The table lists hundreds of thousands of clones, around 89% of them singletons. These data were also reused for a study on human thymus T cells.

Sequences were obtained from thymocytes. The receptor source for this set is a boy in the first two years of life with a congenital heart defect.

The rearrangement uses TRBV2 and TRBJ2-3, with no clear D. Germline loops: CDR1 SNHLY, CDR2 FYNNEI. The CDR3 has 14 amino acids. Trimming removed 3 bases from V and 1 base from J, with 8 bases in between. The CDR3 sequence: CASSDLRRTDTQYF. CDR3 DNA sequence: TGTGCCAGCAGTGATCTACGCCGCACAGATACGCAGTATTTT.

This chain links TRBV19 with TRBJ1-4; TRBD1 agrees at 7 bases. This CDR3 comprises 14 residues. Germline V gene sequence: CDR1 LNHDA, CDR2 SQIVND (reference sequence). V shed 2 bases, J shed 7 bases, and the junction held 4 bases outside the gene matches. CDR3 protein: CASSIRGQCEKLFF. The CDR3 DNA reads as TGTGCCAGTAGTATAAGGGGACAGTGTGAAAAACTGTTTTTT.

This chain uses TRBV25-1 with TRBJ2-3; 7 bases map to TRBD2. CDR1 and CDR2 (germline): MGHDK, SYGVNS. The CDR3 has 16 amino acids. V shed 1 base, J shed 0 bases, and the junction held 4 bases outside the gene matches. CDR3 nucleotide sequence: TGTGCCAGCAGTGAATGGGGCGGGAGTAGCACAGATACGCAGTATTTT. Translation: CASSEWGGSSTDTQYF.

The CDR3 loop reads CAWGLYTDTQYF. Here the CDR3 DNA reads TGTGCCTGGGGACTATACACAGATACGCAGTATTTT. This chain uses TRBV30 with TRBJ2-3; TRBD2 is a possible D gene (6 bases). With 5 bases removed from V and 2 bases from J, the gap between germline ends came to 8 bases. The CDR3 length is 12 residues. The germline gives CDR1 GTSNPN, CDR2 SVGIG (reference sequence).

This chain links TRBV28 with TRBJ2-7, with TRBD2 as a possible D gene (6 bases). The V end was cut by 3 bases, the J end by 3 bases, with 15 bases between. The CDR3 has 15 residues. Germline V CDR1 and CDR2: MDHEN, SYDVKM. The CDR3 is CASSFSGVRIYEQYF. For the CDR3, the DNA is TGTGCCAGCAGTTTCTCGGGAGTGAGGATCTACGAGCAGTACTTC.

The rearrangement links TRBV14 to TRBJ2-1; 10 positions agree with TRBD2. The junction had 10 bases not matched to a gene; V was cut back by 1 base and J by 4 bases. Looked up from germline, CDR1 is SGHDN and CDR2 is FVKESK. The CDR3 sequence is 18 residues long. The CDR3 loop is CASSQAEREGYYYNEQFF. DNA for the CDR3: TGTGCCAGCAGCCAAGCCGAGCGGGAGGGCTATTATTACAATGAGCAGTTCTTC.

The count of this clone is one. The chain carries TRBV5-1 and TRBJ2-2; 12 bases line up with TRBD2. V shed 4 bases, J shed 5 bases, and the junction held 9 bases outside the gene matches. Per the germline V gene, CDR1 is SGHRS and CDR2 is YFSETQ. The CDR3 has 17 residues. CDR3 protein: CASSPRLAGDRTGELFF. In nucleotides, the CDR3 is TGCGCCAGCAGCCCCCGACTAGCGGGAGATCGGACCGGGGAGCTGTTTTTT.

The J gene is TRBJ2-5, the V gene TRBV29-1, with TRBD2 matching 12 bases. The CDR3 loop spans 15 amino acids. The V and J ends lost 6 bases and 3 bases, in that order; junction bases with no gene match: 8. Germline V CDR1 and CDR2: SQVTM, ANQGSEA. The CDR3 nucleotides read TGCAGCGTCGCCCCTAGCGGGAGGGGAGAAGAGACCCAGTACTTC. It is translated as CSVAPSGRGEETQYF.

The chain combines TRBV19 with TRBJ2-1; TRBD2 is a possible D gene (6 bases). V lost 5 bases, J lost 4 bases, and 12 bases lay in between. Germline-derived CDR1 and CDR2 are LNHDA and SQIVND (reference sequence). The CDR3 sequence is 14 residues long. CDR3 bases: TGTGCCAGTAGTTACTCGGGACTTTACAATGAGCAGTTCTTC. Its translation: CASSYSGLYNEQFF.

J is TRBJ2-1 and V is TRBV27; 9 nucleotides agree with TRBD2. J lost 5 bases, V lost 7 bases, and 3 bases had no gene match. In germline, CDR1 is MNHEY, CDR2 SMNVEV (reference sequence). This CDR3 contains 13 residues. The chain's CDR3 is CASKREEDNEQFF. The CDR3, as DNA: TGTGCCAGCAAGCGGGAGGAGGACAATGAGCAGTTCTTC.

This clone was detected once. The chain links TRBV5-1 to TRBJ2-7; 7 nucleotides agree with TRBD2. CDR3 length: 15 residues. CDR1 and CDR2 (germline): SGHRS, YFSETQ. The V segment lost 4 bases and the J segment 3 bases; nucleotides outside the gene matches: 10. In DNA, the CDR3 is TGCGCCAGCAGCCATGGGGGGGAGTTAGGCTACGAGCAGTACTTC. Protein: CASSHGGELGYEQYF.

V usage is TRBV6-8 and J usage is TRBJ2-5, with no clear D. Per germline, CDR1 MNHGY and CDR2 SAAAGT. This CDR3 is built from 10 residues. Trimming cost V 5 bases and J 5 bases, with 3 bases left between them. The CDR3 nucleotides are TGTGCCAGCAGTGAGGAGACCCAGTACTTC. Translation: CASSEETQYF.

This chain uses TRBV27 with TRBJ1-1; D is unresolved. Germline values: CDR1 MNHEY, CDR2 SMNVEV (reference sequence). The CDR3 sequence is 15 residues long. The V gene lost 0 bases and the J gene lost 0 bases, with 8 bases spanning the gap. This CDR3 reads CASSLSPLMNTEAFF. CDR3 in DNA: TGTGCCAGCAGTTTATCCCCTCTTATGAACACTGAAGCTTTCTTT.

On this clone: Distinct nucleotide sequences in the sample also encode this CDR3. The chain is built from TRBV7-2 and TRBJ2-3, with D possibly matching TRBD2 (6 bases). This CDR3 spans 15 amino acids. V was shortened by 1 base and J by 1 base, with 9 bases between the two germline ends. Germline CDR1 SGHTA, CDR2 FQGNSA. The CDR3 loop is CASSLGGGGTDTQYF. The CDR3 nucleotides are TGTGCCAGCAGCTTAGGTGGCGGGGGCACAGATACGCAGTATTTT.

With respect to this clone: A read error may produce the germline difference seen at one junction end. This chain links TRBV6-1 with TRBJ1-2; 10 positions agree with TRBD1. Germline V gene sequence: CDR1 MNHNS, CDR2 SASEGT. The CDR3 length is 17 residues. The CDR3 sequence is CASREAGFRTGGYGYTF. DNA for the CDR3: TGTGCCAGCAGAGAAGCGGGCTTTAGGACAGGGGGCTATGGCTACACCTTC.

Here the CDR3 DNA reads TGCGCCAGCAGCCCCTTGAGGGATGAGTACTTC. It specifies CASSPLRDEYF. This sequence joins TRBV5-1 and TRBJ2-5, with a weak D call TRBD2 (5 bases). Germline V gives CDR1 SGHRS, CDR2 YFSETQ. CDR3 size: 11 residues. Trimming cost V 4 bases and J 12 bases, with 13 bases left between them.

This CDR3 is CASSLGPPSGTDTQYF. In DNA form, the CDR3 reads TGTGCCAGCAGCTTAGGTCCCCCTAGCGGCACAGATACGCAGTATTTT. The rearrangement links TRBV7-2 to TRBJ2-3; the D gene is possibly TRBD2 (6 bases). Trimming cost V 1 base and J 1 base, with 12 bases left between them. The CDR3 extends over 16 amino acids. Germline CDR1 reads SGHTA; CDR2 reads FQGNSA.

V is TRBV18 and J is TRBJ1-2; 9 bases are a match to TRBD1. Losses at the gene ends were 3 bases for V and 4 bases for J; bases not matched to a gene: 6. The CDR3 sequence is 15 residues long. Germline CDR1 is KGHSH and CDR2 is LQKENI. CDR3 loop: CASSPDRGFSYGYTF. Here the CDR3 DNA reads TGTGCCAGCTCACCCGACAGGGGGTTTAGCTATGGCTACACCTTC.

The chain joins TRBV7-2 to TRBJ2-7; 13 nucleotides match TRBD2. Germline V gene sequence: CDR1 SGHTA, CDR2 FQGNSA. Unmatched junction bases numbered 12, after V lost 5 bases and J lost 2 bases. The CDR3 runs to 18 residues. This chain's CDR3 is CASSRGLAGWPPTYEQYF. Written as DNA, the CDR3 is TGTGCCAGCAGCCGGGGACTAGCGGGATGGCCCCCCACCTACGAGCAGTACTTC.

The V and J genes are TRBV4-3 and TRBJ2-1; 7 bases are shared with TRBD2. The CDR3 sequence is 18 residues long. Germline assignment: CDR1 LGHNA and CDR2 YSLEER. J was trimmed by 0 bases and V by 0 bases; bases with no gene match: 8. The chain's CDR3 is CASSQDRGEGSSYNEQFF. For the CDR3, the DNA is TGCGCCAGCAGCCAAGACAGAGGGGAGGGATCCTCCTACAATGAGCAGTTCTTC.

The chain carries TRBV30 and TRBJ1-2; D gene ambiguous. The length of the CDR3 is 15 residues. V was trimmed by 1 base and J by 0 bases, leaving 12 bases between them. CDR1 GTSNPN and CDR2 SVGIG come from the germline V gene (reference sequence). The CDR3 bases are TGTGCCTGGAGTGCATCGGGGTCTCCTAACTATGGCTACACCTTC. It is translated as CAWSASGSPNYGYTF.

The chain joins TRBV11-3 to TRBJ2-2, with D perhaps TRBD1 (5 bases). CDR3 size: 15 residues. Deletions cut 6 bases from V and 1 base from J, with 12 bases between. CDR1 SGHNT and CDR2 YENEEA come from the germline V gene. The CDR3 DNA reads TGTGCCAGCAGATCTGGACACCTGAACACCGGGGAGCTGTTTTTT. It encodes CASRSGHLNTGELFF. The full variable domain, its missing parts supplied by reference TRBV11-3 and TRBJ2-2, is EAGVVQSPRYKIIEKKQPVAFWCNPISGHNTLYWYLQNLGQGPELLIRYENEEAVDDSQLPKDRFSAERLKGVDSTLKIQPAELGDSAVYLCASRSGHLNTGELFFGEGSRLTVL.

A few counts support this clone. The chain has TRBV6-1 and TRBJ2-2; 8 positions match TRBD1. Looked up from germline, CDR1 is MNHNS and CDR2 is SASEGT. This CDR3 comprises 15 residues. V was clipped by 3 bases and J by 2 bases; unmatched bases: 2. CDR3 DNA sequence: TGTGCCAGCAGTGAGACAGGGGCCAACACCGGGGAGCTGTTTTTT. Translated: CASSETGANTGELFF.

This clone showed up just once. CDR3 residues: CASSRGRDTQYF. The CDR3 DNA sequence: TGCGCCAGCAGCCGCGGGAGGGATACGCAGTATTTT. The chain carries TRBV5-1 and TRBJ2-3; TRBD2 matches at 8 bases. V was pared by 4 bases and J by 6 bases, with 1 base of the junction left unmatched. The CDR3 has 12 residues. The germline V gene has CDR1 SGHRS and CDR2 YFSETQ.

V is TRBV15 and J is TRBJ2-4; 9 bases match TRBD2. The V gene end was trimmed by 5 bases and the J gene end by 1 base; junction bases not matched to a gene: 6. CDR3 size: 16 residues. Germline V CDR1 and CDR2: LNHNV, YYDKDF (reference sequence). The CDR3: CATSPSGKGAKNIQYF. The CDR3 DNA follows: TGTGCCACCAGCCCTAGCGGGAAGGGGGCCAAAAACATTCAGTACTTC.